The clone carrying this TCR beta chain was seen many times. These data come from a study of spatial heterogeneity in lung cancer. Overall study context: The donor group consisted of around 66 patients who had untreated, early-stage non-small cell lung cancer.

The time point: blood at routine non-recurrence follow-up after resection. Unsorted tumor, nontumor lung tissue or cryopreserved PBMC supplied the whole RNA. The CDR3 sequence is 18 residues long. TCR cDNA molecules each carried a unique molecular identifier. TCRdb fed the 5' RACE reads into MiXCR, producing one record per CDR3 protein. The data contain under 20,000 distinct CDR3 sequences, about 19% of them singletons. The chain joins TRBV21-1 to TRBJ1-5; no DNA check was done on the table's D call, TRBD1. TRBV21-1 is recorded as a pseudogene. The clonotype comes from a male donor with early-stage non-small cell lung cancer. The specimen was PBMCs, collected at follow-up. The CDR3 sequence: CASSRIVAGGLRNQPQHF. The CDR3 nucleotides are TGTGCCAGCAGCCGGATCGTCGCAGGGGGCTTACGCAATCAGCCCCAGCATTTT.